The T cell receptor (beta chain) described here comes from a study of shared clonotypes between healthy human individuals. Deep-level running was used for the assay. Original processing notes: Owing to the provision of junction-only sequences devoid of quality scores by immunoSEQ, filtering differed. Using immunoSEQ multiplex PCR, the repertoire was profiled, and TCRdb retains in-frame clones only, with some absent. V and J calls and clone size follow that table, whereas D and trimming were derived from the DNA. The sample carries about 1 million clones, around 76% recorded once. Notes on this clone: The antigen remains undetermined.

General study results and limits: Among the subsets, naive ones generally showed larger estimated richness than memory ones. Shared clonotypes across all four donors exceeded non-shared ones in generation probability.

What was sequenced was memory CD4+ T cells sorted from blood. Indicated subset: CD45RA-negative fraction. The TCR originated in a man younger than 35 in good health.

The CDR3 DNA reads TGCGCCAGCAGCCAGGAAACAGGCGAGCAGTTCTTC. Encoded protein: CASSQETGEQFF. The chain links TRBV4-3 to TRBJ2-1; D is perhaps TRBD1 (5 bases). Germline values: CDR1 LGHNA, CDR2 YSLEER. The V gene lost 3 bases and the J gene lost 10 bases, with 10 bases spanning the gap. The CDR3 has 12 residues.